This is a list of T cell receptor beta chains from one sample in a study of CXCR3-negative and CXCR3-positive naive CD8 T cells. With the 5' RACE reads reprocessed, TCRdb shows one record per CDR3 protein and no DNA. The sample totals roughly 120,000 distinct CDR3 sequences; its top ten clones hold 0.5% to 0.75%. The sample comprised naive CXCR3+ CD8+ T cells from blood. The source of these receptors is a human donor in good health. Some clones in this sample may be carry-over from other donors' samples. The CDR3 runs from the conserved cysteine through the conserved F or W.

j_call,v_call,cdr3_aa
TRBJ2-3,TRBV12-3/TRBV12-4,CASSQEAGLADRYTQYF
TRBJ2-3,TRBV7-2,CASSRDRGRGDTQYF
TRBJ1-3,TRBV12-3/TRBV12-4,CASSLALSGNTIYF
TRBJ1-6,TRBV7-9,CASSGRGEFNSPLHF
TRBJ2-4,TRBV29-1,CSVTPRTPKNIQYF
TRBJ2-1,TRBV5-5,CASSLLAQDNEQFF
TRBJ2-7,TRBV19,CASSIGPGGVYEQYF
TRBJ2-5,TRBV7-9,CASSQPGLVKTQYF
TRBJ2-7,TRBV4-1,CASSQEGGNPLGEQYF
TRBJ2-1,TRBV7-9,CASSLGRGVYNEQFF
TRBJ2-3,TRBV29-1,CSVVSYRAGSVADTQYF
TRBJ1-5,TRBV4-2,CASSQGQNSNQPQHF
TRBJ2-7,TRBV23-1,CASSQWNRGHYEQYF
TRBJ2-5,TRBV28,CASSFLGSETQYF
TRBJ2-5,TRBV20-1,CSARGGSSQETQYF
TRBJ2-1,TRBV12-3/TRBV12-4,CASSPGLAGALSSYNEQFF
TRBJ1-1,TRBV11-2,CASSLWGQGESAFF
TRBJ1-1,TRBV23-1,CASSLSWQGYFINTEAFF
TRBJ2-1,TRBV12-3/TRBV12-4,CASSTSSYNEQFF
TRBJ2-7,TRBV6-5,CASSSLVGNSYEQYF
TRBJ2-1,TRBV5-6,CASSLTTSGLDNEQFF
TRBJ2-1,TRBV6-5,CASSYGRESSYNEQFF
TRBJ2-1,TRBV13,CASSPPSGRSYNEQFF
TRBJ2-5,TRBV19,CASSPLGGQETQYF
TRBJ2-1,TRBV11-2,CASSSQGNEQFF
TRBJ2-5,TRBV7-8,CASHLHSQETQYF
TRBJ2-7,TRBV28,CASRGQGSNYEQYF
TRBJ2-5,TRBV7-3,CASSSTGGTETQYF
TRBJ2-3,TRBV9,CASSVNPTSITDTQYF
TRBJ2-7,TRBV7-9,CASTNPPDRNHEQYF
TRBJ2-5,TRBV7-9,CASSIWGDETQYF
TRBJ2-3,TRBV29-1,CSVAQEGVWDTQYF
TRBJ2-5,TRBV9,CASTIGTSGQETQYF
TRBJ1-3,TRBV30,CAWEQGRPGNTIYF
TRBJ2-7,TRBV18,CASSGTDSYEQYF
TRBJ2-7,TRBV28,CASTPQTNIIYEQYF
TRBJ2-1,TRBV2,CACGGTSGDNEQFF
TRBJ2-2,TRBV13,CASIGQREFTGELFF
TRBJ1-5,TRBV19,CASSSLDVASWNQPQHF
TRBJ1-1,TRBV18,CASSPDLTPPNTEAFF
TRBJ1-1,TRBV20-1,CSVPPGQPATEAFF
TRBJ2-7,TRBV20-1,CSARHGGSYEQYF
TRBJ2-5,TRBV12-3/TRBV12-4,CASSLGGGALETQYF
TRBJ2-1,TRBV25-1,CASSEWGTSSYNEQFF
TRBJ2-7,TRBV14,CASSQFLREQYF
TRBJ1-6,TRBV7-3,CASSLRDSSYNSPLHF
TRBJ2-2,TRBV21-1,CASSKAALLGATGELFF
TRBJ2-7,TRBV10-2,CASKWETNAYEQYF
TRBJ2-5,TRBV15,CATSEDRAAQETQYF